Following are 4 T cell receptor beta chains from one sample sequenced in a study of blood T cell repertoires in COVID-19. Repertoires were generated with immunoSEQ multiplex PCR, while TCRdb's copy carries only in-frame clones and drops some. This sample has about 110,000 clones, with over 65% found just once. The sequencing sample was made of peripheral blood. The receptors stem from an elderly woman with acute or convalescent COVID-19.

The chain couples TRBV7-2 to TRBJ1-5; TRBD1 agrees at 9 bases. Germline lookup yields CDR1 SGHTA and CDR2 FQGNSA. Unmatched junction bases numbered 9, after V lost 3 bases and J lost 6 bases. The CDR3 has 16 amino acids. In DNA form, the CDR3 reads TGTGCCAGCAGCTTCGTTGGGACAGGGACGGGTCAGCCCCAGCATTTT. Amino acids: CASSFVGTGTGQPQHF.

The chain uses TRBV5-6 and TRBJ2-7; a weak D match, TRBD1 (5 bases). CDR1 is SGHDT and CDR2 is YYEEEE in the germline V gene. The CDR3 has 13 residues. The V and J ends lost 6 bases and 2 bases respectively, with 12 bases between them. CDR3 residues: CASTVGVTYEQYF. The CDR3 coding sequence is TGTGCCAGCACCGTAGGGGTAACCTACGAGCAGTACTTC.

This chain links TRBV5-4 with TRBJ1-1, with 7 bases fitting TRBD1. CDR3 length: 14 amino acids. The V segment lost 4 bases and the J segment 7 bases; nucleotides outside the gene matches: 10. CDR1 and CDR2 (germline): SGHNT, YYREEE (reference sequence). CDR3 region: CASSARTGDNEAFF. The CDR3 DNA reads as TGTGCCAGCAGCGCCAGGACAGGCGATAATGAAGCTTTCTTT.

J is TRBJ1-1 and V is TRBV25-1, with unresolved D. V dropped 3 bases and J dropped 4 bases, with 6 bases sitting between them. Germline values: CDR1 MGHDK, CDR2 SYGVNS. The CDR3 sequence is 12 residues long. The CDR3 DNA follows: TGTGCCAGCAGTGAGGGCCTCACTGAAGCTTTCTTT. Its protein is CASSEGLTEAFF.